This passage covers 15 T cell receptor beta chains from one sample sequenced in a study of blood T cell repertoires in COVID-19. This table comes from immunoSEQ multiplex PCR, and its TCRdb copy is limited to in-frame clones, with some not included. Seen here are about 130,000 clones, about 80% observed once, and the top ten hold 30% to 45%. The source material was peripheral blood. These receptors all come from a man between 40 and 49 years old with active or convalescent COVID-19.

The rearrangement joins TRBV12-2 to TRBJ2-3; the table assigns TRBD2, which was not confirmed against the DNA. TRBV12-2 is a recognized pseudogene. This CDR3 contains 17 residues. The CDR3 region is CASRLAGTSGPADTQYF. The CDR3 DNA follows: TGTGCAAGTCGCTTAGCCGGGACTAGCGGCCCCGCAGATACGCAGTATTTT.

The J gene is TRBJ1-1, the V gene TRBV4-2; possibly TRBD1 for D (5 bases). Germline values: CDR1 LGHNA, CDR2 YNFKEQ. V was pared by 0 bases and J by 5 bases, with 13 bases between. This CDR3 contains 15 residues. The CDR3 loop reads CASSQDGGKGTEAFF. CDR3 nucleotide sequence: TGTGCCAGCAGCCAAGATGGGGGGAAGGGAACTGAAGCTTTCTTT.

V usage is TRBV30 and J usage is TRBJ2-5; 7 positions agree with TRBD1. Losses at the gene ends were 5 bases for V and 3 bases for J; bases not matched to a gene: 6. CDR3 length: 13 residues. Germline CDR1 and CDR2: GTSNPN and SVGIG (reference sequence). Written as DNA, the CDR3 is TGTGCCTGGGGGGGACAGTTTAAAGAGACCCAGTACTTC. Its translation: CAWGGQFKETQYF.

The rearrangement uses TRBV27 and TRBJ1-6; tentative D call: TRBD1 (5 bases). V lost 6 bases, J lost 8 bases, and 14 bases lay in between. Germline V gives CDR1 MNHEY, CDR2 SMNVEV (reference sequence). The CDR3 runs 14 residues. The CDR3 DNA reads as TGTGCCAGCAGCCGTCTCGGGGGAGATTCACCCCTCCACTTT. Protein product: CASSRLGGDSPLHF.

This clone was counted between two and nine times. This chain joins TRBV7-3 and TRBJ1-1; 8 bases fit TRBD1. V trimming: 8 bases; J trimming: 0 bases; junction bases outside the gene matches: 8. The CDR3 loop spans 15 amino acids. CDR1 and CDR2 (germline): SGHTA, FQGTGA. As DNA, the CDR3 is TGTGCCAGCCGATCCGGGACAGGAGTGAACACTGAAGCTTTCTTT. It is translated as CASRSGTGVNTEAFF.

This clone was picked up a small number of times. The V and J genes are TRBV6-5 and TRBJ2-7, with TRBD2 identical over 10 bases. Germline CDR1 is MNHEY and CDR2 is SVGAGI. Losses at the gene ends were 6 bases for V and 4 bases for J; bases not matched to a gene: 9. The CDR3 runs to 15 residues. The DNA for the CDR3 is TGTGCCAGCAGACTGGGACTAGCGACCATGTACGAGCAGTACTTC. This codes for CASRLGLATMYEQYF.

The CDR3 loop reads CASSQVAGQLTYEQYF. As DNA, the CDR3 is TGTGCCAGCTCACAAGTAGCGGGACAGTTAACCTACGAGCAGTACTTC. This rearrangement joins TRBV18 to TRBJ2-7, with D possibly TRBD2 on 8 matching bases. V gave up 4 bases and J gave up 2 bases, with 18 bases separating them. The CDR3 length is 16 residues. From germline, CDR1 is KGHSH and CDR2 LQKENI.

The sample holds a few counts of this clone. V gene TRBV23-1 combines with J gene TRBJ1-2; the D gene is possibly TRBD1 (5 bases). TRBV23-1 is an open reading frame whose function is uncertain. The V end was cut by 10 bases, the J end by 8 bases, with 29 bases between. CDR3 length equals 16 residues. The chain's CDR3 is CAIPELCSAGGRGYTF. The CDR3, as DNA: TGCGCCATCCCGGAGTTATGCAGTGCCGGGGGAAGGGGCTACACCTTC.

V and J are TRBV27 and TRBJ1-1; D not certain. Germline V gene data show CDR1 as MNHEY and CDR2 as SMNVEV (reference sequence). CDR3 length: 13 residues. Deletions cut 2 bases from V and 1 base from J, with 5 bases between. The DNA for the CDR3 is TGTGCCAGCAGTTTAAACAGGAACACTGAAGCTTTCTTT. Residues: CASSLNRNTEAFF.

The CDR3 spells CSVQEGSGNTIYF. The CDR3 bases are TGCAGCGTCCAAGAGGGTTCGGGAAACACCATATATTTT. The chain recombines TRBV29-1 with TRBJ1-3, with D unclear. Germline values: CDR1 SQVTM, CDR2 ANQGSEA. The CDR3 consists of 13 residues. V lost 6 bases, J lost 4 bases, and 13 bases lay in between.

The chain has TRBV15 and TRBJ1-5; D unclear. Trimming cost V 0 bases and J 4 bases, with 13 bases left between them. The length of the CDR3 is 16 residues. CDR1 and CDR2 (germline): LNHNV, YYDKDF (reference sequence). The CDR3, as DNA: TGTGCCACCAGCAGAGATGGAGAAGGGAGGAATCAGCCCCAGCATTTT. It codes for CATSRDGEGRNQPQHF.

The count of this clone is one. The CDR3 region is CATSGIPMGSDSQETQYF. CDR3 sequence (DNA): TGTGCCACCAGTGGCATTCCCATGGGGTCGGACAGTCAGGAGACCCAGTACTTC. The chain couples TRBV24-1 to TRBJ2-5; D might be TRBD1 (6 bases). The CDR3 sequence is 18 residues long. Per the germline V gene, CDR1 is KGHDR and CDR2 is SFDVKD. V was cut by 5 bases and J by 5 bases, with 26 bases left in between.

This chain joins TRBV24-1 and TRBJ1-1; D is undetermined. The length of the CDR3 is 12 residues. With 5 bases removed from V and 4 bases from J, the gap between germline ends came to 7 bases. Germline CDR1 reads KGHDR; CDR2 reads SFDVKD. CDR3 DNA: TGTGCCACCAGTGGCCTGAGCACTGAAGCTTTCTTT. Translation gives CATSGLSTEAFF.

The rearrangement joins TRBV12-3 or TRBV12-4 to TRBJ2-6, with unresolved D. With 10 bases removed from V and 0 bases from J, the gap between germline ends came to 4 bases. This CDR3 has 12 residues. CDR3 coding DNA: TGTGCCACCCGCTCTGGGGCCAACGTCCTGACTTTC. Protein: CATRSGANVLTF.

The chain recombines TRBV10-3 with TRBJ2-6; D is undetermined. The CDR3 has 14 amino acids. Trimming took off 5 bases at V and 4 bases at J, with 9 bases between the two ends. Germline V lookup: CDR1 ENHRY, CDR2 SYGVKD. CDR3 protein: CAISSGSGANVLTF. The CDR3 DNA sequence: TGTGCCATCAGTAGTGGCTCAGGGGCCAACGTCCTGACTTTC.